These 23 T cell receptor beta chains were sequenced from one sample in a study of blood T cell repertoires in COVID-19. TCRdb's copy holds only in-frame clones and misses some; the assay was immunoSEQ multiplex PCR. The sample includes some 110,000 clones, 82% of them seen just once. Material: peripheral blood. The receptors were sampled from a woman older than 75 with acute or convalescent COVID-19.

The chain carries TRBV20-1 and TRBJ2-7; tentative D call: TRBD2 (6 bases). Germline V gives CDR1 DFQATT, CDR2 SNEGSKA (reference sequence). CDR3 length equals 11 residues. Deletions cut 5 bases from V and 6 bases from J, with 11 bases between. This CDR3 reads CSAALGSEQYF. The CDR3 nucleotides are TGCAGTGCTGCCCTCGGGAGCGAGCAGTACTTC.

This clone was seen a single time. The rearrangement joins TRBV28 to TRBJ1-2; 7 bases agree with TRBD1. The CDR3 is 13 residues long. After removal of 5 bases from V and 6 bases from J, the junction contained 6 bases not matched to a gene. The germline CDR1 and CDR2 sequences are MDHEN and SYDVKM. In nucleotides, the CDR3 is TGTGCCAGCAGTCGAGACAGGGCGGATGGCTACACCTTC. Its translation: CASSRDRADGYTF.

V and J are TRBV9 and TRBJ2-3, with 7 bases identical to TRBD1. Trimming took 6 bases from V and 4 from J; bases not matched to a gene: 5. The CDR3 extends over 13 amino acids. Germline values: CDR1 SGDLS, CDR2 YYNGEE. The CDR3 sequence: CASKSGGADTQYF. DNA of the CDR3: TGTGCCAGCAAATCAGGGGGAGCAGATACGCAGTATTTT.

The chain recombines TRBV6-2 or TRBV6-3 with TRBJ2-7, with 7 bases that match TRBD1. Germline values: CDR1 MNHEY, CDR2 SVGEGT. The V segment lost 4 bases and the J segment 4 bases; nucleotides outside the gene matches: 4. The length of the CDR3 is 13 residues. This CDR3 is CASSSGRGYEQYV. The CDR3 region has the DNA TGTGCCAGCAGTTCTGGCAGGGGGTACGAGCAGTACGTC.

V usage is TRBV13 and J usage is TRBJ2-1; 7 positions match TRBD2. This CDR3 spans 14 amino acids. Per the germline V gene, CDR1 is PRHDT and CDR2 is FYEKMQ (reference sequence). V lost 5 bases to trimming and J lost 6 bases; unmatched junction nucleotides: 7. The CDR3 bases are TGTGCCAGCAGCCCTAGCGGAGGCGGCAATGAGCAGTTCTTC. It translates to CASSPSGGGNEQFF. The full variable domain, its missing parts supplied by reference TRBV13 and TRBJ2-1, is AAGVIQSPRHLIKEKRETATLKCYPIPRHDTVYWYQQGPGQDPQFLISFYEKMQSDKGSIPDRFSAQQFSDYHSELNMSSLELGDSALYFCASSPSGGGNEQFFGPGTRLTVL.

V usage is TRBV5-4 and J usage is TRBJ2-7; 10 bases line up with TRBD2. Trimming at V came to 0 bases and at J to 5 bases, leaving 8 bases not matched to a gene. Germline assignment: CDR1 SGHNT and CDR2 YYREEE (reference sequence). This CDR3 comprises 16 residues. CDR3 protein: CASSLDRAGGPHEQYV. The CDR3 DNA is TGTGCCAGCAGCTTGGACCGAGCGGGAGGGCCCCACGAGCAGTACGTC.

The genes are TRBV3-1 (or the pseudogene TRBV3-2) and TRBJ2-1, with D hard to call. Germline CDR1 and CDR2: LGHDT and YNNKEL (reference sequence). This CDR3 region has 14 residues. Trimming took 1 base from V and 3 from J, leaving 7 bases between them. The CDR3 loop reads CASSQVSSYNEQFF. The CDR3 DNA is TGTGCCAGCAGCCAAGTTTCTAGCTACAATGAGCAGTTCTTC.

The chain employs TRBV6-1 and TRBJ2-1, with D possibly being TRBD2 (5 bases). This CDR3 region has 13 residues. Trimming removed 2 bases from V and 9 bases from J, with 11 bases in between. Germline V gene lookup returns CDR1 MNHNS and CDR2 SASEGT. CDR3 bases: TGTGCCAGCAGTGAACTGAGGGAAACTGAGCAGTTCTTC. Protein product: CASSELRETEQFF.

J is TRBJ2-1 and V is TRBV4-3; 10 bases map to TRBD2. The CDR3 spans 17 residues. Losses at the gene ends were 3 bases for V and 6 bases for J; bases not matched to a gene: 11. Germline V gene sequence: CDR1 LGHNA, CDR2 YSLEER. The CDR3 bases are TGCGCCAGCAGCCAGGACCCCCTAGCGGGAGCAATCAATGAGCAGTTCTTC. It is translated as CASSQDPLAGAINEQFF.

The rearrangement links TRBV19 to TRBJ1-4; D might be TRBD1 (6 bases). Between the trimmed V and J ends, which lost 5 bases and 6 bases, there was a span of 13 bases. CDR3 length: 14 amino acids. The V gene's germline CDR1 is LNHDA and CDR2 SQIVND (reference sequence). CDR3 amino acids: CASSLDSKYEKLFF. The CDR3 nucleotides are TGTGCCAGTAGTCTGGACAGTAAATATGAAAAACTGTTTTTT. The variable domain in full, with the rest retrieved from reference TRBV19 and TRBJ1-4, is DGGITQSPKYLFRKEGQNVTLSCEQNLNHDAMYWYRQDPGQGLRLIYYSQIVNDFQKGDIAEGYSVSREKKESFPLTVTSAQKNPTAFYLCASSLDSKYEKLFFGSGTQLSVL.

The chain couples TRBV11-3 to TRBJ1-1; D is uncertain. Deletions cut 5 bases from V and 2 bases from J, with 6 bases between. This CDR3 has 12 amino acids. CDR1 and CDR2 (germline): SGHNT, YENEEA. CDR3 bases: TGTGCCAGCAGCCAATCCAACACTGAAGCTTTCTTT. Its translation is CASSQSNTEAFF.

The CDR3: CASSLGRDQNYGYTF. Written as DNA, the CDR3 is TGTGCCAGCAGCTTAGGCAGGGATCAAAACTATGGCTACACCTTC. The chain couples TRBV7-9 to TRBJ1-2; D perhaps matches TRBD1 (5 bases). Trimming took 1 base from V and 2 from J, leaving 11 bases between them. This CDR3 is built from 15 residues. Germline V gene lookup returns CDR1 SEHNR and CDR2 FQNEAQ (reference sequence). Variable domain in full (rest from reference TRBV7-9 and TRBJ1-2): DTGVSQNPRHKITKRGQNVTFRCDPISEHNRLYWYRQTLGQGPEFLTYFQNEAQLEKSRLLSDRFSAERPKGSFSTLEIQRTEQGDSAMYLCASSLGRDQNYGYTFGSGTRLTVV.

The chain couples TRBV5-1 to TRBJ1-6; TRBD1 matches at 7 bases. V trimming: 3 bases; J trimming: 7 bases; junction bases outside the gene matches: 1. The CDR3 is 13 residues long. Germline lookup yields CDR1 SGHRS and CDR2 YFSETQ. For the CDR3, the DNA is TGCGCCAGCAGCTCGGACAGGAATTCACCCCTCCACTTT. Protein sequence: CASSSDRNSPLHF.

The chain carries TRBV6-1 and TRBJ2-3; 10 nucleotides agree with TRBD2. There are 16 residues in the CDR3. Germline-derived CDR1 and CDR2 are MNHNS and SASEGT. With V trimmed by 4 bases and J by 6 bases, 10 bases remained unmatched. Here the CDR3 DNA reads TGTGCCAGCAGTGCCCTCCCTAGCGGGAGTGGCGATACGCAGTATTTT. Encoded protein: CASSALPSGSGDTQYF.

This CDR3 reads CATGSSPNNEQFF. For the CDR3, the DNA is TGTGCCACCGGAAGTAGCCCAAACAATGAGCAGTTCTTC. The gene calls are TRBV24-1 and TRBJ2-1; D is unresolved. Trimming left V 9 bases short and J 5 bases short, with 13 bases between. Germline V lookup: CDR1 KGHDR, CDR2 SFDVKD. This CDR3 is built from 13 residues.

V usage is TRBV7-2 and J usage is TRBJ2-3; 13 nucleotides agree with TRBD2. CDR3 length: 17 amino acids. Losses at the gene ends were 5 bases for V and 8 bases for J; bases not matched to a gene: 13. Germline V gives CDR1 SGHTA, CDR2 FQGNSA. The CDR3 DNA is TGTGCCAGCAGCCCTACTAGCGGGAGGGCCGGGGGAGGTACGCAGTATTTT. This codes for CASSPTSGRAGGGTQYF.

The V call is TRBV3-1 (or the pseudogene TRBV3-2), the J call TRBJ2-7, with D maybe TRBD2 (5 bases). This CDR3 comprises 15 residues. V was pared by 0 bases and J by 3 bases, with 12 bases between. Germline V gene data show CDR1 as LGHDT and CDR2 as YNNKEL (reference sequence). The CDR3 DNA is TGTGCCAGCAGCCAAGAAAGGGCTAGCAGCTACGAGCAGTACTTC. Residues: CASSQERASSYEQYF.

The chain carries TRBV6-5 and TRBJ2-5; D remains ambiguous. CDR1 MNHEY and CDR2 SVGAGI come from the germline V gene. V lost 1 base and J lost 5, with 8 bases in between. The CDR3 is made up of 13 amino acids. CDR3 sequence reads: CASSYFGEETQYF. Here the CDR3 DNA reads TGTGCCAGCAGTTACTTTGGAGAGGAGACCCAGTACTTC.

CDR3 in DNA: TGTGCCAGCAGCTTACGGGCCCAAACAGGGGGAAACAATCAGCCCCAGCATTTT. This gives the protein CASSLRAQTGGNNQPQHF. The chain joins TRBV7-6 to TRBJ1-5; 8 bases match TRBD1. Germline lookup yields CDR1 SGHVS and CDR2 FNYEAQ. This CDR3 contains 18 residues. V was clipped by 2 bases and J by 3 bases; unmatched bases: 12.

The table lists this clone with a few counts. The chain's CDR3 is CASKQGGAGDTQYF. The CDR3, as DNA: TGTGCCAGTAAGCAGGGAGGTGCGGGAGATACGCAGTATTTT. The rearrangement joins TRBV19 to TRBJ2-3; D is possibly TRBD2 (6 bases). V was clipped by 7 bases and J by 5 bases, with 16 bases between them. Germline CDR1 reads LNHDA; CDR2 reads SQIVND (reference sequence). The CDR3 is 14 residues long. The whole variable domain, remainder taken from reference TRBV19 and TRBJ2-3, is DGGITQSPKYLFRKEGQNVTLSCEQNLNHDAMYWYRQDPGQGLRLIYYSQIVNDFQKGDIAEGYSVSREKKESFPLTVTSAQKNPTAFYLCASKQGGAGDTQYFGPGTRLTVL.

The gene calls are TRBV6-5 and TRBJ2-3; D call uncertain. The germline V gene encodes CDR1 MNHEY and CDR2 SVGAGI. This CDR3 region has 14 residues. Trimming stripped 6 bases from V and 0 bases from J, with 10 bases between. The CDR3: CASRGFSSTDTQYF. CDR3 DNA: TGTGCCAGCAGGGGCTTCTCTAGCACAGATACGCAGTATTTT.

The CDR3 bases are TGCGCCAGCAGCGAGGGGACAGTCCAGGGAGCTTTCTTT. It translates to CASSEGTVQGAFF. The rearrangement joins TRBV5-1 to TRBJ1-1; 7 nucleotides line up with TRBD1. This CDR3 is built from 13 residues. J gave up 10 bases and V 4 bases, and 10 bases lay outside the gene matches. Germline CDR1 and CDR2: SGHRS and YFSETQ.

J is TRBJ1-2 and V is TRBV24-1; 9 bases fit TRBD1. V shed 2 bases and J 4 bases; nucleotides not matched to a gene: 4. The CDR3 extends over 15 amino acids. Looked up from germline, CDR1 is KGHDR and CDR2 is SFDVKD. The CDR3 spells CATSDWTGDSYGYTF. CDR3 sequence (DNA): TGTGCCACCAGTGATTGGACAGGGGATAGCTATGGCTACACCTTC.